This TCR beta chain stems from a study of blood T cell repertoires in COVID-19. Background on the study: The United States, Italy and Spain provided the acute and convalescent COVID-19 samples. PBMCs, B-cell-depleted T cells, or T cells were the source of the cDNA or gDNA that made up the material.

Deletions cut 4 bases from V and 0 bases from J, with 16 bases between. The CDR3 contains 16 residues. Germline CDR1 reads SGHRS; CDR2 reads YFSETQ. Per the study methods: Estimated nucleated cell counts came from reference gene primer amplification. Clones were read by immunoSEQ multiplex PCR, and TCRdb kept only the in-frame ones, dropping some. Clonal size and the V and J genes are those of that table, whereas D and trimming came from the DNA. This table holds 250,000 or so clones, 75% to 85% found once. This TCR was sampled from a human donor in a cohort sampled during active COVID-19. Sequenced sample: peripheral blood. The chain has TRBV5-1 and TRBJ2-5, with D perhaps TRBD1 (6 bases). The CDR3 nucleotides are TGCGCCAGCAGCAGCACCTTACAGGGTCACCAAGAGACCCAGTACTTC. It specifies CASSSTLQGHQETQYF.